The rows below give T cell receptor beta chains drawn from one sample of a study of blood T cell repertoires in COVID-19. Profiled with immunoSEQ multiplex PCR; TCRdb holds only in-frame clones, not every one. The repertoire includes approximately 320,000 clones, roughly 89% of them detected once, and 11% sits in the top ten. Sequencing was carried out using peripheral blood. These receptors were obtained from a woman aged 30 to 39 with COVID-19, enrolled during active disease. Both conserved end residues are part of each CDR3.

cdr3_aa: CASSPLGGTKSSYNSPLHF
j_call: TRBJ1-6
v_call: TRBV18

cdr3_aa: CASSPGAGGQPQHF
j_call: TRBJ1-5
v_call: TRBV11-2

cdr3_aa: CASSQGHGYTF
j_call: TRBJ1-2
v_call: TRBV3-1/TRBV3-2

cdr3_aa: CASSEAPGIPTDTQYF
j_call: TRBJ2-3
v_call: TRBV6-1

cdr3_aa: CASSQGPRGQGAYGYTF
j_call: TRBJ1-2
v_call: TRBV4-1

cdr3_aa: CASSQALLGGISYTF
j_call: TRBJ1-2
v_call: TRBV3-1/TRBV3-2

cdr3_aa: CASSLISGGIYEQYF
j_call: TRBJ2-7
v_call: TRBV7-9

cdr3_aa: CASRDNRGYGYTF
j_call: TRBJ1-2
v_call: TRBV19

cdr3_aa: CASSLGTVYEQYF
j_call: TRBJ2-7
v_call: TRBV27

cdr3_aa: CASSYTGYGNTIYF
j_call: TRBJ1-3
v_call: TRBV5-6

cdr3_aa: CASSSKAGEGNSPLHF
j_call: TRBJ1-6
v_call: TRBV6-5

cdr3_aa: CASSPVGGHQETQYF
j_call: TRBJ2-5
v_call: TRBV4-1

cdr3_aa: CASSYRQGAPNQPQHF
j_call: TRBJ1-5
v_call: TRBV6-9

cdr3_aa: CASSTPTGGATDTQYF
j_call: TRBJ2-3
v_call: TRBV5-1

cdr3_aa: CASSLIGETQYF
j_call: TRBJ2-5
v_call: TRBV12-3/TRBV12-4

cdr3_aa: CASSDSDYGYTF
j_call: TRBJ1-2
v_call: TRBV6-1

cdr3_aa: CASTKSAAKNIQYF
j_call: TRBJ2-4
v_call: TRBV3-1/TRBV3-2